The next 26 T cell receptor beta chains were all read from a single sample in a study of T cells after yellow fever vaccination. From the 5' RACE reads, TCRdb called clonotypes with MiXCR, one entry per CDR3 protein. The sample has under 400,000 distinct CDR3 sequences, 11% seen once. This specimen was PBMCs, taken on the day of the first yellow fever vaccination. The receptors come from a man aged 18 to 35 who received the YFV17D yellow fever vaccine.

The chain carries TRBV10-3 and TRBJ1-1; the D gene is possibly TRBD1 (6 bases). V shed 4 bases and J shed 0 bases, with 15 bases lying between them. The V gene's germline CDR1 is ENHRY and CDR2 SYGVKD. There are 16 residues in the CDR3. The CDR3 reads CAISGQAANLNTEAFF. CDR3 bases: TGTGCCATCAGTGGACAGGCCGCAAATTTGAACACTGAAGCTTTCTTT.

The CDR3 protein is CASSGRERTDNEQFF. In nucleotides, the CDR3 is TGTGCCAGTAGCGGCCGGGAGCGGACTGACAATGAGCAGTTCTTC. The rearrangement joins TRBV19 to TRBJ2-1; D may be TRBD2 (6 bases). Germline CDR1 LNHDA, CDR2 SQIVND (reference sequence). Trimming stripped 6 bases from V and 5 bases from J, with 17 bases between. The CDR3 sequence is 15 residues long.

V gene TRBV7-2 combines with J gene TRBJ2-1; D call uncertain. Per the germline V gene, CDR1 is SGHTA and CDR2 is FQGNSA. The CDR3 has 13 residues. The V end was cut by 2 bases, the J end by 7 bases, with 9 bases between. CDR3 coding DNA: TGTGCCAGCAGCTTAAACGGGCTGAATGAGCAGTTCTTC. Translated, it gives CASSLNGLNEQFF.

V usage is TRBV4-2 and J usage is TRBJ1-6; D gene ambiguous. The CDR3 is 15 amino acids. The germline V and J ends were trimmed by 0 bases and 10 bases, with 13 bases remaining between them. From germline, CDR1 is LGHNA and CDR2 YNFKEQ. CDR3 DNA sequence: TGTGCCAGCAGCCAAGAAAAGTTCGTAGGCTCACCCCTCCACTTT. As protein: CASSQEKFVGSPLHF.

This clonotype was seen only a few times. This chain uses TRBV7-8 with TRBJ2-7, with D tentatively TRBD1 (6 bases). Looked up from germline, CDR1 is SGHVS and CDR2 is FQNEAQ. V lost 5 bases and J 0 bases, leaving 17 bases between the germline ends. The CDR3 is 16 residues long. The CDR3 reads CASSPGGGPGSYEQYF. The CDR3 DNA sequence: TGTGCCAGCAGCCCCGGTGGGGGCCCGGGCTCCTACGAGCAGTACTTC. Together with reference TRBV7-8 and TRBJ2-7, the CDR3 gives the full variable domain: GAGVSQSPRYKVAKRGQDVALRCDPISGHVSLFWYQQALGQGPEFLTYFQNEAQLDKSGLPSDRFFAERPEGSVSTLKIQRTQQEDSAVYLCASSPGGGPGSYEQYFGPGTRLTVT.

This clonotype was observed at least ten times. The CDR3 bases are TGTGCCAGCAGCTTAAATGGGGGAAGCCAAAACATTCAGTACTTC. Translating gives CASSLNGGSQNIQYF. V is TRBV7-2 and J is TRBJ2-4, with D perhaps assigned TRBD1 or TRBD2 (5 bases each). Between the trimmed V and J ends, which lost 2 bases and 5 bases, there was a span of 13 bases. From germline, CDR1 is SGHTA and CDR2 FQGNSA. The CDR3 loop spans 15 amino acids.

This clonotype was counted many times. The chain is built from TRBV5-6 and TRBJ2-3, with unresolved D. Trimming took off 3 bases at V and 2 bases at J, with 19 bases between the two ends. The CDR3 is made up of 17 amino acids. Germline V gives CDR1 SGHDT, CDR2 YYEEEE. For the CDR3, the DNA is TGTGCCAGCAGCTCCCTTGAGACGGGTCTCAACACAGATACGCAGTATTTT. Translated: CASSSLETGLNTDTQYF.

The rearrangement joins TRBV27 to TRBJ2-2; TRBD1 agrees at 11 bases. Germline lookup yields CDR1 MNHEY and CDR2 SMNVEV (reference sequence). The junction had 9 bases not matched to a gene; V was cut back by 6 bases and J by 6 bases. This CDR3 is built from 16 residues. CDR3 region: CASRKPGTGGPGELFF. Here the CDR3 DNA reads TGTGCCAGCAGAAAACCCGGGACAGGGGGACCCGGGGAGCTGTTTTTT.

This chain links TRBV9 with TRBJ2-3, with a weak D call TRBD2 (5 bases). CDR3 length equals 12 residues. V dropped 4 bases and J dropped 4 bases, with 7 bases sitting between them. Germline CDR1 reads SGDLS; CDR2 reads YYNGEE. The DNA for the CDR3 is TGTGCCAGCAGCCAACTAGCAGATACGCAGTATTTT. This translates into CASSQLADTQYF.

CDR3 sequence (DNA): TGTGCCAGCAGTTTGTTGAATAGCAATCAGCCCCAGCATTTT. It is translated as CASSLLNSNQPQHF. This chain uses TRBV12-3 or TRBV12-4 with TRBJ1-5; D unclear. The CDR3 totals 14 residues. Trimming removed 3 bases from V and 0 bases from J, with 6 bases in between.

This clonotype has only a few counts. The chain carries TRBV13 and TRBJ2-5; TRBD1 matches 7 bases. Germline V gives CDR1 PRHDT, CDR2 FYEKMQ (reference sequence). The V segment lost 3 bases and the J segment 5 bases; nucleotides outside the gene matches: 12. The CDR3 contains 16 residues. DNA of the CDR3: TGTGCCAGCAGCTTGGCAGGGACAGCTCCTGGGGAGACCCAGTACTTC. Translated, it gives CASSLAGTAPGETQYF.

This clonotype showed up just a few times. The chain couples TRBV6-2 or TRBV6-3 to TRBJ2-7; no reliable D call. This CDR3 has 13 residues. Germline loops: CDR1 MNHEY, CDR2 SVGEGT. Trimming cost V 6 bases and J 3 bases, with 12 bases left between them. Here the CDR3 reads CASRSQNLYEQYF. The CDR3 region has the DNA TGTGCCAGCAGGTCCCAGAATCTCTACGAGCAGTACTTC.

This clonotype was seen ten or more times. The V and J genes are TRBV25-1 and TRBJ2-5; D may correspond to TRBD1 or TRBD2 (5 bases each). This CDR3 comprises 12 residues. The V end lost 6 bases, the J end lost 5 bases, and 10 bases lay between the germline ends. Germline V lookup: CDR1 MGHDK, CDR2 SYGVNS. DNA of the CDR3: TGTGCCAGCAGGGGGGTGGGGGAGACCCAGTACTTC. Its protein product is CASRGVGETQYF.

CDR3 nucleotide sequence: TGTGCCAGCAGTTCGCCGACAGGGGGGCGCCTATATGGCTACACCTTC. Residues: CASSSPTGGRLYGYTF. V gene TRBV12-3 or TRBV12-4 combines with J gene TRBJ1-2; 9 bases are shared with TRBD1. The length of the CDR3 is 16 residues. The J segment lost 5 bases and the V segment lost 4 bases, leaving 11 bases of the junction unmatched.

This clonotype has a count of ten or more. The CDR3 DNA reads TGTGCCAGCAGTTTAGGACCTACTAACTATGGCTACACCTTC. As protein: CASSLGPTNYGYTF. This sequence joins TRBV12-3 or TRBV12-4 and TRBJ1-2; D is unresolved. Trimming removed 1 base from V and 0 bases from J, with 6 bases in between. This CDR3 has 14 amino acids.

Many counts were recorded for this clonotype. This chain links TRBV24-1 with TRBJ2-7, with 7 bases fitting TRBD1. Unmatched junction bases numbered 8, after V lost 8 bases and J lost 2 bases. Germline V gives CDR1 KGHDR, CDR2 SFDVKD. CDR3 size: 14 residues. The CDR3 DNA follows: TGTGCCACCACCCTTCGGACAGGACCCTACGAGCAGTACTTC. This translates into CATTLRTGPYEQYF.

The V gene is TRBV7-2, the J gene TRBJ2-5; D is ambiguous. The CDR3 sequence is 17 residues long. V gave up 5 bases and J gave up 2 bases, with 21 bases separating them. Germline V gives CDR1 SGHTA, CDR2 FQGNSA. Written as DNA, the CDR3 is TGTGCCAGCAGCCCCGCCGGACCATACAGCGAGCAAGAGACCCAGTACTTC. Protein sequence: CASSPAGPYSEQETQYF.

This clonotype was detected many times. This chain links TRBV6-1 with TRBJ2-3; TRBD2 agrees at 8 bases. The germline V gene encodes CDR1 MNHNS and CDR2 SASEGT. The CDR3 spans 15 residues. Germline trimming cut 1 base from V and 2 bases from J; bases unmatched to any gene: 2. The CDR3 loop is CASSEGTSHTDTQYF. The CDR3 region has the DNA TGTGCCAGCAGTGAAGGGACTAGCCACACAGATACGCAGTATTTT.

As regards this clonotype: This is likely a read error, given that the CDR3 carries no conserved phenylalanine or tryptophan at its end. V is TRBV11-2 and J is TRBJ1-5; D may be TRBD1 (5 bases). Germline V gene data show CDR1 as SGHAT and CDR2 as FQNNGV. V lost 1 base and J lost 1, with 8 bases in between. The CDR3 runs to 15 residues. The CDR3 reads CASSLGRVSNQPQHC. The CDR3, as DNA: TGTGCCAGCAGCTTAGGCAGGGTGAGCAATCAGCCCCAGCATTGT.

The J gene is TRBJ2-3, the V gene TRBV11-1, with D perhaps given as TRBD1 or TRBD2 (6 bases each). Germline-derived CDR1 and CDR2 are SGHAT and FQDESV (reference sequence). V dropped 5 bases and J dropped 4 bases, with 25 bases sitting between them. This CDR3 region has 18 residues. This chain's CDR3 is CASSPTRFRRGQADTQYF. CDR3 in DNA: TGTGCCAGCAGCCCCACTCGATTTCGCCGGGGGCAAGCAGATACGCAGTATTTT.

This chain connects TRBV5-6 to TRBJ2-3; possible D gene TRBD1, 6 bases. Trimming shortened V by 4 bases and J by 2 bases, and 11 bases separated the two germline ends. This CDR3 contains 14 residues. Germline CDR1 and CDR2: SGHDT and YYEEEE. For the CDR3, the DNA is TGTGCCAGCAGCACGCGGACAGTCACAGATACGCAGTATTTT. Protein product: CASSTRTVTDTQYF.

V and J are TRBV27 and TRBJ1-4, with D possibly TRBD1 on 5 matching bases. V lost 3 bases and J lost 7, with 9 bases in between. Germline CDR1 and CDR2: MNHEY and SMNVEV (reference sequence). This CDR3 has 13 amino acids. CDR3 loop: CASSFQGLEKLFF. In DNA, the CDR3 is TGTGCCAGCAGTTTTCAGGGACTTGAAAAACTGTTTTTT.

A few counts support this clonotype. The V gene is TRBV12-3 or TRBV12-4, the J gene TRBJ1-5; D not certain. Trimming removed 3 bases at V and 2 bases at J, with 11 bases between. The CDR3 sequence is 15 residues long. In nucleotides, the CDR3 is TGTGCCAGCAGTTTCGAGTTAGTCGGCAATCAGCCCCAGCATTTT. This gives the protein CASSFELVGNQPQHF.

In its sample, this clonotype was seen a few times. This rearrangement joins TRBV7-3 to TRBJ2-2; no firm D call. CDR3 length: 12 residues. Germline V CDR1 and CDR2: SGHTA, FQGTGA. Trimming stripped 8 bases from V and 0 bases from J, with 4 bases between. As DNA, the CDR3 is TGTGCCAGCGGCTCGAACACCGGGGAGCTGTTTTTT. Translating gives CASGSNTGELFF.

This clonotype occurred many times. V is TRBV12-3 or TRBV12-4 and J is TRBJ1-4; TRBD1 is a possible D gene (5 bases). CDR3 length: 13 residues. Trimming pared 4 bases from V and 7 bases from J, leaving 10 bases between. In nucleotides, the CDR3 is TGTGCCAGCAGTTATTTTGGGGGTGAAAAACTGTTTTTT. This translates into CASSYFGGEKLFF.

This clonotype was detected only a few times. The V and J genes are TRBV6-8 and TRBJ2-1, with TRBD2 matching 9 bases. From germline, CDR1 is MNHGY and CDR2 SAAAGT. The CDR3 sequence is 18 residues long. V was pared by 0 bases and J by 6 bases, with 12 bases of the junction left unmatched. The CDR3 is CASSYSISSSGVTNEQFF. The DNA of the CDR3 is TGTGCCAGCAGTTACTCGATTTCCTCTAGCGGGGTGACCAATGAGCAGTTCTTC.